This T cell receptor beta chain was identified in a study of blood T cell repertoires in COVID-19. Repertoires were generated with immunoSEQ multiplex PCR, while TCRdb's copy carries only in-frame clones and drops some. The table has nearly 300,000 clones, about 87% seen once. The trim removed 1 base at V and 4 bases at J, leaving 2 bases unmatched. Germline loops: CDR1 MNHEY, CDR2 SVGEGT. This CDR3 is built from 14 residues. The sequencing sample was made of peripheral blood. J is TRBJ2-5 and V is TRBV6-2 or TRBV6-3; the match to TRBD2 covers 8 bases. The source of this sequence is a woman in her 30s who had recovered from COVID-19. Written as DNA, the CDR3 is TGTGCCAGCAGTTACTTTACTAGCGGAGAGACCCAGTACTTC. Protein sequence: CASSYFTSGETQYF.